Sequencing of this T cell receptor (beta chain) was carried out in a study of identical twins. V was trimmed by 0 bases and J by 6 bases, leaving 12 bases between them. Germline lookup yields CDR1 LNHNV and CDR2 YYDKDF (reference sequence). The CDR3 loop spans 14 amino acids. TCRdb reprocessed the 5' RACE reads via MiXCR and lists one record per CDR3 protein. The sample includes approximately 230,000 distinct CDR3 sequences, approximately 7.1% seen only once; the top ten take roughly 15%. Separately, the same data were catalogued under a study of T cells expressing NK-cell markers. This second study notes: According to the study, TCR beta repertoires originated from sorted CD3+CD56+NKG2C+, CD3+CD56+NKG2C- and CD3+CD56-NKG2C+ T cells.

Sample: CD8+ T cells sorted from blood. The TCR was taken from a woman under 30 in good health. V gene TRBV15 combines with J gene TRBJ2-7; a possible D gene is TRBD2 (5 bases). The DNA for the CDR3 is TGTGCCACCAGCAGAGACCTCGAGGGCTCCGAGCAGTACTTC. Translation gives CATSRDLEGSEQYF.